This TCR beta chain originates from a study of blood T cells in healthy people across ages. Study at large: Researchers report that template switching captured about one barcoded beta molecule per two T cells.

It was with a sample-barcoded 5' primer and a J-beta primer mix that a second PCR of about 6 to 12 cycles was run. TCRdb analysed the 5' RACE reads with MiXCR anew, one entry per CDR3 protein. The top ten clones hold over 3.5% of a sample with approximately 1.5 million distinct CDR3 sequences, roughly 43% of them seen once. The V and J ends lost 3 bases and 1 base respectively, with 9 bases between them. In germline, CDR1 is SQVTM, CDR2 ANQGSEA. This CDR3 spans 13 amino acids. Sequencing was done on a sample of blood. The chain recombines TRBV29-1 with TRBJ1-1; TRBD1 might be the D (6 bases). This sequence originates from a woman between 18 and 29 years old in good health. As DNA, the CDR3 is TGCAGCGTTGACGGGGGCCCGAACACTGAAGCTTTCTTT. Its translation is CSVDGGPNTEAFF.